Listed below are T cell receptor beta chains from one sample, sequenced in a study of blood T cell repertoires in COVID-19. Using immunoSEQ multiplex PCR, the repertoire was profiled, and TCRdb retains in-frame clones only, with some absent. In the table there are about 190,000 clones, roughly 90% of which are singletons. The sample consisted of peripheral blood. The source of these receptors is a woman aged 40 to 55 who had recovered from COVID-19. CDR3s include the opening cysteine and the closing phenylalanine or tryptophan. A D gene is named only where the DNA matches it firmly. Expanded clones are given a class, and other clones once, few, many or no size at all.

cdr3_nt,cdr3_aa,clone_size,d_call,v_call,j_call
TGTGCCAGCAGTGAGGGGACAGGTTGGGGCTATGGCTACACCTTC,CASSEGTGWGYGYTF,-,TRBD1,TRBV2,TRBJ1-2
TGTGCCAGCTCACCACCGGCTCAATCCGCGAACACCGGGGAGCTGTTTTTT,CASSPPAQSANTGELFF,-,-,TRBV18,TRBJ2-2
TGCAGCGTTGCAGACAGCTACGAGCAGTACTTC,CSVADSYEQYF,-,-,TRBV29-1,TRBJ2-7
TGTGCCAGCAGCTTACAACAGGGATTCTATGGCTACACCTTC,CASSLQQGFYGYTF,-,-,TRBV13,TRBJ1-2
TGTGCTAGTGGTTTGGGCCCGCTAGCGGGGAAAGATACGCAGTATTTT,CASGLGPLAGKDTQYF,-,TRBD2,TRBV12-5,TRBJ2-3
TGTGCCAGCAGAGGACAGGGTATCTACGAGCAGTACTTC,CASRGQGIYEQYF,-,TRBD1,TRBV6-5,TRBJ2-7
TGTGCCAGCAGTTTAGGTTATGCGGGAGGGCCGTTAGAGCAGTACTTC,CASSLGYAGGPLEQYF,-,TRBD2,TRBV28,TRBJ2-7
TGTGCCACCGCCCTCGGGGGGGCGTTAGGTACCGGGGAGCTGTTTTTT,CATALGGALGTGELFF,-,TRBD2,TRBV15,TRBJ2-2
TGTGCCAGCAGCCCGAAAGGACAGGCCACCCGATCGGGCACCTTC,CASSPKGQATRSGTF,-,TRBD1,TRBV6-5,TRBJ1-2
TGTGCCAGCAGCTCCAGCCGGCAGGAAGGTTACTCTGGGGCCAACGTCCTGACTTTC,CASSSSRQEGYSGANVLTF,-,-,TRBV7-3,TRBJ2-6
TGTGCCAGCAGTTTACCGGGCCCAGGGTACGAGCAGTACTTC,CASSLPGPGYEQYF,-,-,TRBV28,TRBJ2-7
TGTGCCAGCAGTCATGACAGGGGTAATCAGCCCCAGCATTTT,CASSHDRGNQPQHF,-,TRBD1,TRBV27,TRBJ1-5
TGTGCCAGCAGCGCTAGGACAGGGAGTTTCGGTGAGCAGTTCTTC,CASSARTGSFGEQFF,-,TRBD1,TRBV9,TRBJ2-1
TGTGCCAGCAGCTCGTCGACTAGCGGGATGGTTTTGCCTACAGATACGCAGTATTTT,CASSSSTSGMVLPTDTQYF,-,TRBD2,TRBV11-2,TRBJ2-3
TGTGCCAGCAGCTCCGGGACTCCCTCGGCCTACGAGCAGTACTTC,CASSSGTPSAYEQYF,-,-,TRBV6-2/TRBV6-3,TRBJ2-7
TGTGCCAGCAGTGACAAGGCGGGGGCGCAAGATACGCAGTATTTT,CASSDKAGAQDTQYF,few,-,TRBV6-4,TRBJ2-3
TGCAGTGCCGGAGCGGACGAGCAGTACTTC,CSAGADEQYF,-,-,TRBV20-1,TRBJ2-7
TGTGCCAGCAGTTACGGAGGGGGCGCAAGCGCCGGGGAGCTGTTTTTT,CASSYGGGASAGELFF,-,-,TRBV6-2/TRBV6-3,TRBJ2-2
TGTGCCAGCAGTGACCCCGGGTACAATTCACCCCTCCACTTT,CASSDPGYNSPLHF,-,-,TRBV25-1,TRBJ1-6
TGTGCCAGCAGCTCTCGCAGGGTAGGGAACACTGAAGCTTTCTTT,CASSSRRVGNTEAFF,-,-,TRBV7-2,TRBJ1-1
TGTGCCAGCAGCAAGTTAGCGGGAGTATTCAATGAGCAGTTCTTC,CASSKLAGVFNEQFF,-,TRBD2,TRBV7-7,TRBJ2-1
TGTGCCTGGAGTGTAAGTCTAGCGGGAGGATCTTCTCCTAACGAGCAGTACTTC,CAWSVSLAGGSSPNEQYF,-,TRBD2,TRBV30,TRBJ2-7
TGTGCCAGCAGCCCGGGGGGACTAGCGGGAGTATTCGAGCAGTACTTC,CASSPGGLAGVFEQYF,-,TRBD2,TRBV5-4,TRBJ2-7
TGTGCCAGTAGTATCGGAGGGGGCCAGCCCCAGCATTTT,CASSIGGGQPQHF,once,TRBD1,TRBV19,TRBJ1-5
TGTGCCAGCAGCTTAGTACCTAGCGGGAGTGAGACCCAGTACTTC,CASSLVPSGSETQYF,-,TRBD2,TRBV11-2,TRBJ2-5
TGTGCCAGCTCACCAGGGGGGGCTGGCGAGCAGTACTTC,CASSPGGAGEQYF,-,-,TRBV18,TRBJ2-7
TGCGCCAGCAGCCACAGGGGCCCCCCCTACGAGCAGTACTTC,CASSHRGPPYEQYF,-,-,TRBV4-3,TRBJ2-7
TGCGCCAGCAGCTTGGGATTTGTGAGCGGGAGCCATGAGCAGTTCTTC,CASSLGFVSGSHEQFF,-,TRBD2,TRBV5-1,TRBJ2-1
TGTGCCAGCAGCCAAGATCCGGGAATGAGGGACGAGCAGTACTTC,CASSQDPGMRDEQYF,-,-,TRBV4-2,TRBJ2-7
TGTGCCAGTAGTATCCCTACAGGGGTGGATGAAAAACTGTTTTTT,CASSIPTGVDEKLFF,-,TRBD1,TRBV19,TRBJ1-4
TGTGCCAGCAGTCTGCGGGAGGCCTCCTACGAGCAGTACTTC,CASSLREASYEQYF,-,TRBD2,TRBV27,TRBJ2-7
TGTGCCAGCAGTGATCCTGAAACAGGCCAATATGCCGGATCAGATGGCTACACCTTC,CASSDPETGQYAGSDGYTF,-,-,TRBV6-1,TRBJ1-2
TGCGCCAGCAGCTTGGAAGCGGGAGGTGGGAATGAGCAGTTCTTC,CASSLEAGGGNEQFF,-,TRBD2,TRBV5-1,TRBJ2-1
TGTGCCAGCAGCTTGCAGGAGGATTCACCCCTCCACTTT,CASSLQEDSPLHF,-,-,TRBV5-4,TRBJ1-6
TGTGCCAGCAGTTCAAGAGGGGGTCAGGGAGACAATGAGCAGTTCTTC,CASSSRGGQGDNEQFF,-,-,TRBV6-2/TRBV6-3,TRBJ2-1
TGTGCCAGCGGCGGACTAGCGGGAGGGCCGGGCACCGGGGAGCTGTTTTTT,CASGGLAGGPGTGELFF,-,TRBD2,TRBV27,TRBJ2-2
TGTGCCAGCAGAAAAACTAGCGGGAGGCCAGATACGCAGTATTTT,CASRKTSGRPDTQYF,-,TRBD2,TRBV6-5,TRBJ2-3
TGTGCCAGTACCCCGAGGGTGTATAGGCAGCTAGATTCTATGACGGAACTGTTTTTT,CASTPRVYRQLDSMTELFF,once,-,TRBV19,TRBJ1-4
TGTGCCAGCAGCTCGTTAGGACAGGGGTCCTACGAGCAGTACTTC,CASSSLGQGSYEQYF,-,TRBD1,TRBV11-1,TRBJ2-7
TGTGCGACAGGGATCAACACTGAAGCTTTCTTT,CATGINTEAFF,-,TRBD1,TRBV6-5,TRBJ1-1
TGTGCCAGCAGTCCCGGGTCCGAGGAGACCCAGTACTTC,CASSPGSEETQYF,-,-,TRBV12-3/TRBV12-4,TRBJ2-5
TGTGCCAGCAGCTGGGGGGACAGGGCTGGCTACACCTTC,CASSWGDRAGYTF,-,TRBD1,TRBV11-1,TRBJ1-2
TGTGCCAGCACCCAAGGGGGTAGCAATCAGCCCCAGCATTTT,CASTQGGSNQPQHF,-,-,TRBV6-5,TRBJ1-5
TGTGCCTGGAGTGTACGAGGTGGTGGAAACACCATATATTTT,CAWSVRGGGNTIYF,-,-,TRBV30,TRBJ1-3
TGTGCCAGTAGAGGGGGGGTTGGAATCCAAAAACTGTTTTTT,CASRGGVGIQKLFF,-,-,TRBV19,TRBJ1-4
TGTGCCAGCAGCCGAGGGACAGGGTCGCATCAGCCCCAGCATTTT,CASSRGTGSHQPQHF,-,TRBD1,TRBV7-9,TRBJ1-5
TGTGCCAGCAGCTTAGCTCCGGCTCTAGCCGGGGAGACCCAGTACTTC,CASSLAPALAGETQYF,once,-,TRBV7-2,TRBJ2-5
TGTGCCAGCAGCCAAGGACACCAAAACATTCAGTACTTC,CASSQGHQNIQYF,-,-,TRBV3-1/TRBV3-2,TRBJ2-4
TGTGCCAGTAGTTACGACATCATCACAACTAATGAAAAACTGTTTTTT,CASSYDIITTNEKLFF,-,-,TRBV19,TRBJ1-4
TGCGCCAGCAGCTTGGCCGGGAATCAGCCCCAGCATTTT,CASSLAGNQPQHF,-,-,TRBV5-1,TRBJ1-5